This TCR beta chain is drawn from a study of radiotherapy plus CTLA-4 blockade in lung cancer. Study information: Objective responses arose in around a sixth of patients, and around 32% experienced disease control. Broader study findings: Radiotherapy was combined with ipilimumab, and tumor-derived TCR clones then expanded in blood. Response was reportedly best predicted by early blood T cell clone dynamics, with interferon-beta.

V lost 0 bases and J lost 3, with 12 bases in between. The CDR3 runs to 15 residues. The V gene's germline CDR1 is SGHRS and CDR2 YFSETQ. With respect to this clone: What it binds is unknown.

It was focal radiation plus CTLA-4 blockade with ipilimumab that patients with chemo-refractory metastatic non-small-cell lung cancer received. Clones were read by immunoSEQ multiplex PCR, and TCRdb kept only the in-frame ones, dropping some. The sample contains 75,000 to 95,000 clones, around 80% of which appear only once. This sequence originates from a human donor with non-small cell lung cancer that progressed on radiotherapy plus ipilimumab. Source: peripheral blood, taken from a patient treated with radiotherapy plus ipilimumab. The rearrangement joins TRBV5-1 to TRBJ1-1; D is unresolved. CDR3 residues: CASSLDEGRDTEAFF. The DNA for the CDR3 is TGCGCCAGCAGCTTGGACGAGGGAAGGGACACTGAAGCTTTCTTT.